This T cell receptor beta chain was retrieved from a study of follicular helper T cells after annual influenza vaccination. Whole-study findings and limits: Rare clonotypes were missed; only about 9-22% of cells gave TCRB. Each annual vaccination recalled recurring oligoclonal ICOS+CD38+ cTfh clonotypes.

CDR3 length: 15 residues. Deletions cut 5 bases from V and 7 bases from J, with 18 bases between. Per the germline V gene, CDR1 is LNHDA and CDR2 is SQIVND (reference sequence). Only in-frame clones appear in the TCRdb table, and some are missing; sequencing was by immunoSEQ multiplex PCR. Among about 6,500 clones listed, approximately 78% were seen once. Described time point: 2015-2016 season, pre-vaccination. Before and after seasonal inactivated influenza vaccination, adults gave blood for sorting CD4 subsets for sequencing. As concerns this clone: The antigen is unknown.

Specimen: CXCR5- memory CD4+ T cells sorted from blood, collected on the day of influenza vaccination. This sequence was found in an adult who received the influenza vaccine. The J gene is TRBJ1-5, the V gene TRBV19; D is perhaps TRBD1 (6 bases). DNA of the CDR3: TGTGCCAGTAGTCCCCAGCCGGACAGCTTACAGCCCCAGCATTTT. Its translation is CASSPQPDSLQPQHF. The full variable domain, with the rest looked up from reference TRBV19 and TRBJ1-5, is DGGITQSPKYLFRKEGQNVTLSCEQNLNHDAMYWYRQDPGQGLRLIYYSQIVNDFQKGDIAEGYSVSREKKESFPLTVTSAQKNPTAFYLCASSPQPDSLQPQHFGDGTRLSIL.